A selection of T cell receptor beta chains follows, all from one sample in a study of cytomegalovirus exposure and HLA in healthy donors. Assay used: immunoSEQ multiplex PCR; TCRdb lists only in-frame clones, some missing. The sample contains over 100,000 clones, 82% of which appear only once. The sample comprised PBMCs. These receptors were collected from a man aged 25-45 years in good health and CMV-seropositive. CDR3s include the opening cysteine and the closing phenylalanine or tryptophan. Fields, in order: D gene, J gene, CDR3 length, clone size, V gene, CDR3 protein, CDR3 DNA. D genes are given only for firm matches. For some rows the clone size is stated as once, few or many, or as a class when expanded; others skip it.

D gene: NA; J gene: TRBJ1-2; CDR3 length: 12; clone size: NA; V gene: TRBV28; CDR3 protein: CASSTGGAGYTF; CDR3 DNA: TGTGCCAGCAGTACCGGGGGGGCTGGCTACACCTTC
D gene: TRBD1; J gene: TRBJ1-4; CDR3 length: 15; clone size: NA; V gene: TRBV2; CDR3 protein: CASSLQGATNEKLFF; CDR3 DNA: TGTGCCAGCAGCCTCCAGGGGGCGACTAATGAAAAACTGTTTTTT
D gene: NA; J gene: TRBJ2-3; CDR3 length: 15; clone size: few; V gene: TRBV28; CDR3 protein: CASSPYRASTDTQYF; CDR3 DNA: TGTGCCAGCAGTCCATACAGGGCTAGCACAGATACGCAGTATTTT
D gene: NA; J gene: TRBJ2-4; CDR3 length: 15; clone size: NA; V gene: TRBV5-5; CDR3 protein: CASSPPSGYSGIQYF; CDR3 DNA: TGTGCCAGCAGCCCCCCCTCGGGGTATTCGGGCATTCAGTACTTC
D gene: NA; J gene: TRBJ1-2; CDR3 length: 15; clone size: NA; V gene: TRBV7-8; CDR3 protein: CASSLGTHLFYGYTF; CDR3 DNA: TGTGCCAGCAGCTTAGGAACACACCTTTTCTATGGCTACACCTTC
D gene: TRBD2; J gene: TRBJ2-2; CDR3 length: 15; clone size: NA; V gene: TRBV5-1; CDR3 protein: CASQLAGGNTGELFF; CDR3 DNA: TGCGCCAGCCAACTAGCGGGGGGAAACACCGGGGAGCTGTTTTTT
D gene: NA; J gene: TRBJ1-1; CDR3 length: 15; clone size: medium-sized; V gene: TRBV18; CDR3 protein: CASFGLRQMNTEAFF; CDR3 DNA: TGTGCCAGCTTCGGTCTGAGACAGATGAACACTGAAGCTTTCTTT
D gene: NA; J gene: TRBJ2-5; CDR3 length: 16; clone size: NA; V gene: TRBV5-1; CDR3 protein: CASSSLAGANQETQYF; CDR3 DNA: TGCGCCAGCAGCTCACTGGCGGGGGCCAACCAAGAGACCCAGTACTTC
D gene: NA; J gene: TRBJ1-1; CDR3 length: 15; clone size: NA; V gene: TRBV6-1; CDR3 protein: CASSEASLGDTRAFF; CDR3 DNA: TGTGCCAGCAGTGAAGCAAGTCTTGGGGACACTAGAGCTTTCTTT
D gene: TRBD1; J gene: TRBJ2-5; CDR3 length: 15; clone size: NA; V gene: TRBV28; CDR3 protein: CASRAGTGYGETQYF; CDR3 DNA: TGTGCCAGCAGGGCCGGGACAGGGTACGGAGAGACCCAGTACTTC
D gene: TRBD1; J gene: TRBJ1-6; CDR3 length: 14; clone size: NA; V gene: TRBV5-4; CDR3 protein: CASSQEQGKSPLHF; CDR3 DNA: TGTGCCAGCAGCCAAGAACAGGGGAAATCACCCCTCCACTTT
D gene: TRBD2; J gene: TRBJ2-7; CDR3 length: 15; clone size: NA; V gene: TRBV5-1; CDR3 protein: CASTSGTSGSYEQYF; CDR3 DNA: TGCGCCAGCACCTCCGGGACTAGCGGGTCCTACGAGCAGTACTTC
D gene: NA; J gene: TRBJ2-5; CDR3 length: 16; clone size: NA; V gene: TRBV4-1; CDR3 protein: CASSQDQAGPQETQYF; CDR3 DNA: TGCGCCAGCAGCCAAGATCAGGCAGGGCCTCAAGAGACCCAGTACTTC
D gene: NA; J gene: TRBJ1-2; CDR3 length: 14; clone size: NA; V gene: TRBV28; CDR3 protein: CASSLGRADYGYTF; CDR3 DNA: TGTGCCAGCAGTTTAGGCAGGGCGGACTATGGCTACACCTTC
D gene: NA; J gene: TRBJ1-2; CDR3 length: 14; clone size: NA; V gene: TRBV7-2; CDR3 protein: CASSLHTVDYGYTF; CDR3 DNA: TGTGCCAGCAGCCTCCATACTGTAGACTATGGCTACACCTTC
D gene: TRBD2; J gene: TRBJ2-1; CDR3 length: 14; clone size: NA; V gene: TRBV5-1; CDR3 protein: CASSGTSGGREQFF; CDR3 DNA: TGCGCCAGCTCTGGGACTAGCGGGGGCAGAGAGCAGTTCTTC